The entry that follows covers one T cell receptor (beta chain) sequence. These data are taken from a study of blood T cell repertoires in COVID-19. CDR3 size: 15 residues. Per germline, CDR1 SGDLS and CDR2 YYNGEE. The ends lost 0 bases at V and 8 bases at J; junction bases unmatched: 8. Sequencing used immunoSEQ multiplex PCR; TCRdb keeps in-frame clones, though not all of them. The sample contains tens of thousands of clones, roughly 85% of which appear only once. This receptor was taken from a man aged 45-60 years with COVID-19, enrolled during active disease. The chain has TRBV9 and TRBJ2-1; 7 bases align to TRBD2. Sequenced: peripheral blood. Here the CDR3 DNA reads TGTGCCAGCAGCGTAGTAGCGGGTAGGTCCCATGAGCAGTTCTTC. It codes for CASSVVAGRSHEQFF.